This T cell receptor (beta chain) was found in a study of blood T cell repertoires in COVID-19. The table came from immunoSEQ multiplex PCR; TCRdb's copy has only in-frame clones and leaves some out. This table has hundreds of thousands of clones, around 90% appearing once. Trimming at V came to 4 bases and at J to 9 bases, leaving 9 bases not matched to a gene. The length of the CDR3 is 16 residues. CDR1 is SGHTA, CDR2 FQGTGA, per germline. Input material: peripheral blood. The V and J genes are TRBV7-3 and TRBJ2-1; TRBD2 agrees at 13 bases. The clonotype originates from a man older than 75 with acute or convalescent COVID-19. CDR3 loop: CASSSGLAGVYSEQFF. The DNA for the CDR3 is TGTGCCAGCAGCTCAGGACTAGCGGGAGTGTATAGTGAGCAGTTCTTC.